The 20 T cell receptor beta chains below come from one sample, sequenced in a study of T cell changes during pregnancy in multiple sclerosis. The table came from immunoSEQ multiplex PCR; TCRdb's copy has only in-frame clones and leaves some out. This table has over 50,000 clones, around 90% appearing once. Material: peripheral blood, obtained in the first trimester of pregnancy. The receptor set was obtained from a female donor with multiple sclerosis, enrolled in a pregnancy study.

The V gene is TRBV27, the J gene TRBJ1-2, with 8 bases identical to TRBD1. The germline CDR1 and CDR2 sequences are MNHEY and SMNVEV (reference sequence). This CDR3 has 13 residues. After removal of 5 bases from V and 8 bases from J, the junction contained 7 bases not matched to a gene. CDR3 sequence: CASSPGQVKGYTF. CDR3 nucleotide sequence: TGTGCCAGCAGTCCGGGACAGGTCAAGGGCTACACCTTC.

V is TRBV9 and J is TRBJ1-5; 7 bases align to TRBD1. Trimming removed 2 bases from V and 2 bases from J; junction bases left unmatched: 19. CDR3 size: 20 residues. Germline-derived CDR1 and CDR2 are SGDLS and YYNGEE. The DNA of the CDR3 is TGTGCCAGCAGCGTCGGGGACAGACGGACGCACGGGTCTTGCAATCAGCCCCAGCATTTT. As protein: CASSVGDRRTHGSCNQPQHF.

The V and J genes are TRBV19 and TRBJ1-2; D is perhaps TRBD1 (5 bases). Germline V CDR1 and CDR2: LNHDA, SQIVND (reference sequence). There are 15 residues in the CDR3. Trimming took off 0 bases at V and 5 bases at J, with 13 bases between the two ends. In DNA form, the CDR3 reads TGTGCCAGTAGTATAGATCCCTCGGGGGTTTATGGCTACACCTTC. This translates into CASSIDPSGVYGYTF.

The chain combines TRBV7-9 with TRBJ2-2; D is perhaps TRBD1 (6 bases). Trimming left V 4 bases short and J 3 bases short, with 9 bases between. Per the germline V gene, CDR1 is SEHNR and CDR2 is FQNEAQ (reference sequence). CDR3 length: 14 amino acids. CDR3 region: CASSSDSYTGELFF. CDR3 DNA: TGTGCCAGCAGCTCGGACAGCTACACCGGGGAGCTGTTTTTT. Together with reference TRBV7-9 and TRBJ2-2, the CDR3 gives the full variable domain: DTGVSQNPRHKITKRGQNVTFRCDPISEHNRLYWYRQTLGQGPEFLTYFQNEAQLEKSRLLSDRFSAERPKGSFSTLEIQRTEQGDSAMYLCASSSDSYTGELFFGEGSRLTVL.

The chain carries TRBV5-8 and TRBJ2-7; 7 bases align to TRBD2. V lost 4 bases and J lost 0; bases outside the gene matches: 7. The CDR3 is made up of 15 amino acids. The germline V gene encodes CDR1 SGHTS and CDR2 YDEGEE. CDR3 in amino acids: CASSPIGGYSYEQYF. The DNA of the CDR3 is TGTGCCAGCAGCCCAATCGGGGGGTACTCCTACGAGCAGTACTTC.

The CDR3, as DNA: TGCAGCTCAGCGCTGGAAGAAAGGGGAGAGCAGTACTTC. It yields the protein CSSALEERGEQYF. V and J are TRBV29-1 and TRBJ2-7; tentatively, D is TRBD1 (5 bases). Germline CDR1 is SQVTM and CDR2 is ANQGSEA. The CDR3 has 13 residues. Trimming shortened V by 8 bases and J by 7 bases, and 21 bases separated the two germline ends.

The DNA for the CDR3 is TGTGCCAGCAACCTCGGGACAGGGATCGGAAGCACAGATACGCAGTATTTT. It yields the protein CASNLGTGIGSTDTQYF. This rearrangement joins TRBV28 to TRBJ2-3; the match to TRBD1 covers 9 bases. The CDR3 covers 17 residues. Germline-derived CDR1 and CDR2 are MDHEN and SYDVKM. Trimming cost V 7 bases and J 0 bases; bases outside gene matches: 11. Using reference TRBV28 and TRBJ2-3 for the parts outside the CDR3, the full variable domain is DVKVTQSSRYLVKRTGEKVFLECVQDMDHENMFWYRQDPGLGLRLIYFSYDVKMKEKGDIPEGYSVSREKKERFSLILESASTNQTSMYLCASNLGTGIGSTDTQYFGPGTRLTVL.

The chain carries TRBV25-1 and TRBJ1-2; TRBD1 matches at 7 bases. The germline V gene has CDR1 MGHDK and CDR2 SYGVNS. The CDR3 is 16 amino acids. J lost 3 bases, V lost 5 bases, and 12 bases had no gene match. CDR3 protein: CASSTGGQADDYGYTF. CDR3 DNA: TGTGCCAGCAGTACCGGCGGACAGGCAGACGACTATGGCTACACCTTC.

The chain couples TRBV4-1 to TRBJ2-7; 7 bases are shared with TRBD1. The V gene's germline CDR1 is MGHRA and CDR2 YSYEKL. The ends lost 0 bases at V and 4 bases at J; junction bases unmatched: 6. This CDR3 is 15 amino acids long. CDR3 nucleotides: TGCGCCAGCAGCCAAGATTTGGGACAGTTATACGAGCAGTACTTC. Its protein is CASSQDLGQLYEQYF.

This rearrangement joins TRBV5-4 to TRBJ2-1, with TRBD2 matching over 11 bases. From germline, CDR1 is SGHNT and CDR2 YYREEE (reference sequence). J lost 2 bases, V lost 4 bases, and 5 bases had no gene match. The CDR3 extends over 16 amino acids. This CDR3 reads CASSPGLAVPYNEQFF. CDR3 nucleotide sequence: TGTGCCAGCAGCCCGGGACTAGCGGTTCCCTACAATGAGCAGTTCTTC. Full variable domain (outside the CDR3, taken from reference TRBV5-4 and TRBJ2-1): ETGVTQSPTHLIKTRGQQVTLRCSSQSGHNTVSWYQQALGQGPQFIFQYYREEENGRGNFPPRFSGLQFPNYSSELNVNALELDDSALYLCASSPGLAVPYNEQFFGPGTRLTVL.

The chain links TRBV4-3 to TRBJ1-2, with D possibly matching TRBD1 (6 bases). This CDR3 is 15 amino acids long. CDR1 is LGHNA and CDR2 is YSLEER in the germline V gene. Trimming took 0 bases from V and 8 from J, leaving 16 bases between them. The CDR3 DNA reads TGCGCCAGCAGCCAAGAAATGGCGGGGGCGCGGGGCTACACCTTC. Its translation: CASSQEMAGARGYTF.

This chain links TRBV13 with TRBJ2-2; D might be TRBD2 (5 bases). V was trimmed by 5 bases and J by 5 bases, leaving 18 bases between them. In germline, CDR1 is PRHDT, CDR2 FYEKMQ (reference sequence). The CDR3 spans 16 residues. CDR3 sequence reads: CASSPRGDFLTGELFF. In DNA, the CDR3 is TGTGCCAGCAGCCCCCGGGGAGATTTTTTGACCGGGGAGCTGTTTTTT.

V gene TRBV5-1 combines with J gene TRBJ2-5, with 8 bases that match TRBD1. Germline V CDR1 and CDR2: SGHRS, YFSETQ. There are 14 residues in the CDR3. V lost 3 bases, J lost 5 bases, and 6 bases stayed unmatched. Here the CDR3 reads CASSSTGARETQYF. For the CDR3, the DNA is TGCGCCAGCAGCTCGACAGGGGCTAGGGAGACCCAGTACTTC.

The V and J genes are TRBV30 and TRBJ2-3; D is uncertain. Germline loops: CDR1 GTSNPN, CDR2 SVGIG (reference sequence). The length of the CDR3 is 14 residues. V was shortened by 4 bases and J by 2 bases, with 13 bases between the two germline ends. In DNA form, the CDR3 reads TGTGCCTGGACGGTGTCGGTTCTCACAGATACGCAGTATTTT. Amino acids: CAWTVSVLTDTQYF. The entire variable domain, with the rest obtained from reference TRBV30 and TRBJ2-3, is as follows: SQTIHQWPATLVQPVGSPLSLECTVEGTSNPNLYWYRQAAGRGLQLLFYSVGIGQISSEVPQNLSASRPQDRQFILSSKKLLLSDSGFYLCAWTVSVLTDTQYFGPGTRLTVL.

The chain has TRBV4-2 and TRBJ2-1; 10 positions agree with TRBD2. This CDR3 spans 16 amino acids. The trim removed 3 bases at V and 7 bases at J, leaving 9 bases unmatched. The germline CDR1 and CDR2 sequences are LGHNA and YNFKEQ. CDR3 region: CASSQAGLAARNEQFF. Here the CDR3 DNA reads TGTGCCAGCAGCCAGGCAGGACTAGCGGCAAGGAATGAGCAGTTCTTC.

The genes are TRBV28 and TRBJ2-7; a weak D match, TRBD1 (5 bases). V was cut by 2 bases and J by 1 base, with 12 bases left in between. Germline CDR1 is MDHEN and CDR2 is SYDVKM. This CDR3 contains 15 residues. The CDR3 coding sequence is TGTGCCAGCAGTTTAGTAGGGGCTTTTTCCTACGAGCAGTACTTC. Its protein product is CASSLVGAFSYEQYF.

This chain joins TRBV7-3 and TRBJ2-3; D gene ambiguous. V was clipped by 5 bases and J by 1 base, with 13 bases between them. This CDR3 region has 15 residues. Looked up from germline, CDR1 is SGHTA and CDR2 is FQGTGA. CDR3 DNA: TGTGCCAGCAGCCACCGCCGAGTGGGCACAGATACGCAGTATTTT. Translation gives CASSHRRVGTDTQYF.

This chain links TRBV4-3 with TRBJ2-2; D is undetermined. The germline V and J ends were trimmed by 0 bases and 6 bases, with 8 bases remaining between them. CDR3 length equals 14 residues. Germline V gene data show CDR1 as LGHNA and CDR2 as YSLEER. For the CDR3, the DNA is TGCGCCAGCAGCCAAGATACGGAGCCCGGGGAGCTGTTTTTT. As protein: CASSQDTEPGELFF.

The gene calls are TRBV9 and TRBJ2-5; 10 nucleotides line up with TRBD2. CDR1 is SGDLS and CDR2 is YYNGEE in the germline V gene. The CDR3 covers 16 residues. V shed 0 bases, J shed 2 bases, and the junction held 4 bases outside the gene matches. CDR3 residues: CASSVGGLAVQETQYF. CDR3 DNA: TGTGCCAGCAGCGTAGGCGGACTAGCGGTACAAGAGACCCAGTACTTC.

The chain uses TRBV19 and TRBJ2-7; 8 bases match TRBD1. Germline V gene lookup returns CDR1 LNHDA and CDR2 SQIVND (reference sequence). V dropped 7 bases and J dropped 5; count of bases not matched to a gene: 13. This CDR3 region has 15 residues. For the CDR3, the DNA is TGTGCCAGTACCCTTCAGGACAGGGTTGCGCACGAGCAGTACTTC. Its translation is CASTLQDRVAHEQYF.